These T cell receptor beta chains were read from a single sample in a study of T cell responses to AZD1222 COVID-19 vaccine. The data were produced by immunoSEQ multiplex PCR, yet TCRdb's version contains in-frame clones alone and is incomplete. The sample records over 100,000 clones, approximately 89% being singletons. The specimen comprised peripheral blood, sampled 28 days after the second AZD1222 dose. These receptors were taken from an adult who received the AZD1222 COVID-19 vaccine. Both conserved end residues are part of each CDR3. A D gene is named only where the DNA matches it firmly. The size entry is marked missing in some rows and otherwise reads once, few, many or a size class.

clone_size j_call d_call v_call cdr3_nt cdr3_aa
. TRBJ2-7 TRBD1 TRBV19 TGTGCCAGTAGTATAGCCGGACAGGGCGCCTACGAGCAGTACTTC CASSIAGQGAYEQYF
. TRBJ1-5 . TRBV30 TGTGCCTGGAGTTCGGGGGTGAATCAGCCCCAGCATTTT CAWSSGVNQPQHF
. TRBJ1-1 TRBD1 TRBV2 TGTGCCAGCAGTCCAGGGGGCTTATTAGGTCTGACTGAAGCTTTCTTT CASSPGGLLGLTEAFF
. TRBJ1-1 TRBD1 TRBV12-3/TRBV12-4 TGTGCCAGCTCGACAGGGGGCACTGAAGCTTTCTTT CASSTGGTEAFF
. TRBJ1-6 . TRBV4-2 TGTGCCAGCAGCCAAGACGGGTTTAGGGCCGTTGGTTCACCCCTCCACTTT CASSQDGFRAVGSPLHF
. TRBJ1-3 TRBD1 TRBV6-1 TGTGCCAGCAGTGAAAAAGGGACAGGGGTATACACCATATATTTT CASSEKGTGVYTIYF
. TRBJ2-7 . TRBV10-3 TGTGCCATCACCGACGGGGCTACCCACACCGACGAGCAGTACTTC CAITDGATHTDEQYF
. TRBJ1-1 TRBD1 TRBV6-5 TGTGCCACTTACAGGGGGATGAACACTGAAGCTTTCTTT CATYRGMNTEAFF
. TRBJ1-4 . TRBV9 TGTGCCAGCAGCGTAGCAGGGCTTGGTGGAGAAAAACTGTTTTTT CASSVAGLGGEKLFF
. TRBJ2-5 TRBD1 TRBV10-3 TGTGCCATCAGTGAGCGGGACAGGGGACAAGAGACCCAGTACTTC CAISERDRGQETQYF
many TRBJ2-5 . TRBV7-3 TGTGCCAGCAGCTCCGGGGGAGAGACCCAGTACTTC CASSSGGETQYF
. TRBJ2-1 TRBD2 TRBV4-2 TGTGCCAGCAGCCAACCCCTAGCGGGACCCTACAATGAGCAGTTCTTC CASSQPLAGPYNEQFF
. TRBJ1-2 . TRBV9 TGTGCCAGCAGCGTAGCGATTGGGGACGACCATCGGCGAAACTATGGCTACACCTTC CASSVAIGDDHRRNYGYTF
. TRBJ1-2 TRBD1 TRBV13 TGTGCCAGCAGCTTTTCCCTACTGACAGGGAGGTATGGCTACACCTTC CASSFSLLTGRYGYTF
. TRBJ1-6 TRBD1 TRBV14 TGTGCCAGCAGCCAAAGGGGGCTGGGGAATTCACCCCTCCACTTT CASSQRGLGNSPLHF
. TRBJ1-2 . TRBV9 TGTGCCAGCAGCGTTGCGGAGGGCTATGGCTACACCTTC CASSVAEGYGYTF
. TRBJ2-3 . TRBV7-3 TGTGCCAGCAGCTTAATCGGAAACACAGATACGCAGTATTTT CASSLIGNTDTQYF
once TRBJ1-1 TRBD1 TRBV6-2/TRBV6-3 TGTGCCAGCAGTGCCTGGACAGGGGGTTTTTCTGAAGCTTTCTTT CASSAWTGGFSEAFF
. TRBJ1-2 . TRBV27 TGTGCCAGCAGTTTAGGGGTACTTCCCTATGGCTACACCTTC CASSLGVLPYGYTF
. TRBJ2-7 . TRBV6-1 TGTGCCAGCAGTGAGCCAGGGGTAGCGGTCTACCACGAGCAGTACTTC CASSEPGVAVYHEQYF
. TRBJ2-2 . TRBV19 TGTGCCAGTAGTACCCGGTACACCGGGGAGCTGTTTTTT CASSTRYTGELFF
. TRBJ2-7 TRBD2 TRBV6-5 TGTGCCAGCAGTACCCTAGCGGGAGGCAACGAGCAGTACTTC CASSTLAGGNEQYF
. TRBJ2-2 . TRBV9 TGTGCCAGCAGCTTTGGAGGGGGCACCGGGGAGCTGTTTTTT CASSFGGGTGELFF
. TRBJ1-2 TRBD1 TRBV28 TGTGCCAGCAGTCTAGGGACAGGGGCCTATGGCTACACCTTC CASSLGTGAYGYTF
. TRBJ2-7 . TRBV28 TGTGCCAGCAGCCCTCTCCGGGAGCGGGCCAGCGAGCAGTACTTC CASSPLRERASEQYF
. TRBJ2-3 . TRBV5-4 TGTGCCAGCAGCTTGGGCGGGAACGCTGATACGCAGTATTTT CASSLGGNADTQYF
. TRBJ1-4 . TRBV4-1 TGCGCCAGCAGCCTGCCACCCTCCCATGAAAAACTGTTTTTT CASSLPPSHEKLFF
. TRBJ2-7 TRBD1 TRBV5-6 TGTGCCAGCAGCTCCCCCCTAACTGGGACAGGGATTTCCTACGAGCAGTACTTC CASSSPLTGTGISYEQYF
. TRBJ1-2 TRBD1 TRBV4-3 TGCGCCAGCAGCCAAGATTCGGCAGGGGGCCACTTCAGGGGCTACACCTTC CASSQDSAGGHFRGYTF
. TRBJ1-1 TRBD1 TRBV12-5 TGTGCTAGTGGTTTCATTTTAGGGGACAGACGAGACACTGAAGCTTTCTTT CASGFILGDRRDTEAFF
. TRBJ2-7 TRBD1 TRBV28 TGTGCCAGCACCGCCCGACAGGGGGCGTACGAGCAGTACTTC CASTARQGAYEQYF
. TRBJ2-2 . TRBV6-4 TGTGCCAGCACGGAGTCAGCGAACACCGGGGAGCTGTTTTTT CASTESANTGELFF
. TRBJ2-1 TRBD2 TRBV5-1 TGCGCCAGCAGCTTAAGACTAGCGAGGGTTCATGAGCAGTTCTTC CASSLRLARVHEQFF
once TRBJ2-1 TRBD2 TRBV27 TGTGCCAGCCGTACGGGGTTACGCGGGAGCGCCTACAATGAGCAGTTCTTC CASRTGLRGSAYNEQFF
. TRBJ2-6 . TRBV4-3 TGCGCCAGCAGCCCTTCAGGGTCTGGGGCCAACGTCCTGACTTTC CASSPSGSGANVLTF
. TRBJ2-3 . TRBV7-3 TGTGCCAGCGCAGACGGGGTAGTAGCAGATACGCAGTATTTT CASADGVVADTQYF
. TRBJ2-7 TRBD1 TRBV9 TGTGCCAGCAGCTTGGGACAGGTCGGCGAGCAGTACTTC CASSLGQVGEQYF
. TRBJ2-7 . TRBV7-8 TGTGCCAGCAGCTTAGCGACCCCTGCCTACGAGCAGTACTTC CASSLATPAYEQYF
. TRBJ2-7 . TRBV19 TGTGCCACAACGACCTCCTACGAGCAGTACTTC CATTTSYEQYF
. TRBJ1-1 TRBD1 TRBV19 TGTGCCAGTAGTGTAAATACAGGGGGCGGTGAAGCTTTCTTT CASSVNTGGGEAFF
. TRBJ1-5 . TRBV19 TGTGCCAGTAGTCCGTACAATCAGCCCCAGCATTTT CASSPYNQPQHF